The 21 T cell receptor beta chains below were found in one sample sequenced in a study of PD-1 blockade in classical Hodgkin lymphoma. Relapses following autologous stem cell transplantation were seen in all patients, with brentuximab vedotin exposure varying. This table comes from immunoSEQ multiplex PCR, and its TCRdb copy is limited to in-frame clones, with some not included. The data hold tens of thousands of clones, with more than 65% observed a single time. The specimen comprised peripheral blood mononuclear cells (PBMCs), sampled before the second cycle of nivolumab. These receptors were obtained from a human donor with classical Hodgkin lymphoma.

This clone has just one count. The rearrangement joins TRBV5-4 to TRBJ2-2, with D hard to call. This CDR3 region has 15 residues. Germline V gene lookup returns CDR1 SGHNT and CDR2 YYREEE (reference sequence). Trimming took 2 bases from V and 0 from J, leaving 8 bases between them. This CDR3 is CASSFHFANTGELFF. DNA for the CDR3: TGTGCCAGCAGCTTCCATTTCGCGAACACCGGGGAGCTGTTTTTT.

This clone came up a few times. The genes are TRBV4-1 and TRBJ2-3, with D hard to call. CDR1 is MGHRA, CDR2 YSYEKL, per germline. The CDR3 extends over 15 amino acids. The V and J ends lost 6 bases and 3 bases respectively, with 16 bases between them. The chain's CDR3 is CASSHSPSWTDTQYF. The DNA for the CDR3 is TGCGCCAGCAGTCACTCTCCTTCTTGGACAGATACGCAGTATTTT.

V and J are TRBV28 and TRBJ2-7; D remains unclear. This CDR3 has 12 amino acids. The V gene lost 5 bases and the J gene lost 5 bases, with 10 bases spanning the gap. Per the germline V gene, CDR1 is MDHEN and CDR2 is SYDVKM. The CDR3 bases are TGTGCCAGCAGTAGCAGACCCCACGAGCAGTACTTC. The encoded protein is CASSSRPHEQYF.

This chain connects TRBV4-1 to TRBJ2-7; 9 bases fit TRBD2. CDR1 and CDR2 (germline): MGHRA, YSYEKL. The trim removed 1 base at V and 4 bases at J, leaving 8 bases unmatched. The length of the CDR3 is 16 residues. CDR3 nucleotides: TGCGCCAGCAGCCAAGGGGATAGCGGGGGCCGGTACGAGCAGTACTTC. Amino acids: CASSQGDSGGRYEQYF.

The V gene is TRBV27, the J gene TRBJ2-1; D is unclear. The CDR3 sequence is 14 residues long. CDR1 and CDR2 (germline): MNHEY, SMNVEV (reference sequence). Trimming removed 7 bases at V and 6 bases at J, with 16 bases between. CDR3 nucleotides: TGTGCCAGCACTATTCGATACGATGGCAATGAGCAGTTCTTC. This translates into CASTIRYDGNEQFF.

The rearrangement joins TRBV10-3 to TRBJ2-7; 9 bases align to TRBD1. The V gene end was trimmed by 3 bases and the J gene end by 5 bases; junction bases not matched to a gene: 11. Germline V gene lookup returns CDR1 ENHRY and CDR2 SYGVKD. The CDR3 runs 16 residues. This chain's CDR3 is CAISDQTKQGANEQYF. DNA for the CDR3: TGTGCCATCAGTGACCAAACAAAACAGGGGGCGAACGAGCAGTACTTC.

The rearrangement links TRBV4-2 to TRBJ2-6, with D perhaps TRBD1 or TRBD2 (6 bases each). The length of the CDR3 is 16 residues. The V end lost 4 bases, the J end lost 3 bases, and 13 bases lay between the germline ends. Germline CDR1 reads LGHNA; CDR2 reads YNFKEQ. The CDR3 protein is CASSRQGGFGANVLTF. The DNA of the CDR3 is TGTGCCAGCAGCCGTCAAGGGGGGTTTGGGGCCAACGTCCTGACTTTC.

The chain combines TRBV5-1 with TRBJ2-2; TRBD2 matches 7 bases. From germline, CDR1 is SGHRS and CDR2 YFSETQ. V lost 4 bases to trimming and J lost 1 base; unmatched junction nucleotides: 7. The CDR3 has 16 residues. The CDR3 is CASSLPSSGNTGELFF. The CDR3 region has the DNA TGCGCCAGCAGCCTTCCTTCTAGCGGGAACACCGGGGAGCTGTTTTTT.

The chain recombines TRBV19 with TRBJ1-1; TRBD1 agrees at 8 bases. Germline values: CDR1 LNHDA, CDR2 SQIVND (reference sequence). Trimming removed 7 bases from V and 6 bases from J; junction bases left unmatched: 13. CDR3 length equals 15 residues. CDR3 sequence reads: CASIPGGQGSPEAFF. CDR3 in DNA: TGTGCCAGTATCCCCGGCGGACAGGGAAGCCCTGAAGCTTTCTTT.

The CDR3 region is CASLMGAGKTQYF. The CDR3 DNA reads TGTGCCAGTCTCATGGGGGCTGGGAAGACCCAGTACTTC. This chain links TRBV6-1 with TRBJ2-5; the D gene is possibly TRBD1 (6 bases). CDR3 length: 13 residues. Looked up from germline, CDR1 is MNHNS and CDR2 is SASEGT. Trimming removed 9 bases at V and 6 bases at J, with 17 bases between.

The rearrangement joins TRBV27 to TRBJ2-7, with D tentatively TRBD1 (6 bases). From germline, CDR1 is MNHEY and CDR2 SMNVEV (reference sequence). Trimming shortened V by 0 bases and J by 2 bases, and 14 bases separated the two germline ends. The length of the CDR3 is 16 residues. CDR3 DNA: TGTGCCAGCAGTTTATCAGGCGTAGGGGGAACCTACGAGCAGTACTTC. It yields the protein CASSLSGVGGTYEQYF.

The table lists this clone with a few counts. The chain is built from TRBV7-9 and TRBJ1-1; D possibly corresponds to TRBD1 (5 bases). The CDR3 totals 13 residues. The germline CDR1 and CDR2 sequences are SEHNR and FQNEAQ (reference sequence). The V and J ends lost 9 bases and 1 base respectively, with 12 bases between them. CDR3 nucleotides: TGTGCCAGTACAGGCGAAGGGAACACTGAAGCTTTCTTT. Protein: CASTGEGNTEAFF.

The chain has TRBV6-1 and TRBJ1-5; D gene unclear. V lost 2 bases and J 1 base, leaving 12 bases between the germline ends. This CDR3 has 16 amino acids. Germline CDR1 reads MNHNS; CDR2 reads SASEGT. CDR3 sequence reads: CASSEMRGRSNQPQHF. The DNA for the CDR3 is TGTGCCAGCAGTGAAATGCGCGGCAGGAGCAATCAGCCCCAGCATTTT.

The gene calls are TRBV6-5 and TRBJ1-4, with 7 bases lining up with TRBD1. Germline assignment: CDR1 MNHEY and CDR2 SVGAGI. V lost 6 bases to trimming and J lost 0 bases; unmatched junction nucleotides: 4. The CDR3 loop spans 15 amino acids. The CDR3 sequence is CASRNGQATNEKLFF. CDR3 DNA sequence: TGTGCCAGCAGGAATGGACAGGCAACTAATGAAAAACTGTTTTTT.

This chain links TRBV4-3 with TRBJ2-1, with D maybe TRBD2 (5 bases). The CDR3 has 16 amino acids. Trimming shortened V by 2 bases and J by 6 bases, and 17 bases separated the two germline ends. The germline CDR1 and CDR2 sequences are LGHNA and YSLEER. The chain's CDR3 is CASSQSRSGSSNEQFF. The DNA for the CDR3 is TGCGCCAGCAGCCAATCCCGAAGCGGTTCGAGCAATGAGCAGTTCTTC.

This chain connects TRBV4-1 to TRBJ2-5, with TRBD1 matching 8 bases. This CDR3 has 14 residues. Per germline, CDR1 MGHRA and CDR2 YSYEKL. The V and J ends lost 1 base and 2 bases, in that order; junction bases with no gene match: 0. The CDR3 loop is CASSQGTGQETQYF. The CDR3, as DNA: TGCGCCAGCAGCCAAGGGACAGGGCAAGAGACCCAGTACTTC.

This rearrangement joins TRBV5-1 to TRBJ2-7; 7 bases match TRBD1. After removal of 5 bases from V and 0 bases from J, the junction contained 5 bases not matched to a gene. Germline CDR1 SGHRS, CDR2 YFSETQ. This CDR3 region has 14 residues. The chain's CDR3 is CASRSGDSSYEQYF. The CDR3 coding sequence is TGCGCCAGCAGGTCAGGGGACAGCTCCTACGAGCAGTACTTC.

This chain links TRBV5-1 with TRBJ2-7, with TRBD2 matching over 10 bases. The J segment lost 0 bases and the V segment lost 0 bases, leaving 3 bases of the junction unmatched. The V gene's germline CDR1 is SGHRS and CDR2 YFSETQ. There are 16 residues in the CDR3. This chain's CDR3 is CASSLVPSGSSYEQYF. DNA for the CDR3: TGCGCCAGCAGCTTGGTGCCTAGCGGGAGCTCCTACGAGCAGTACTTC. Combining the CDR3 with reference TRBV5-1 and TRBJ2-7 gives the whole variable domain KAGVTQTPRYLIKTRGQQVTLSCSPISGHRSVSWYQQTPGQGLQFLFEYFSETQRNKGNFPGRFSGRQFSNSRSEMNVSTLELGDSALYLCASSLVPSGSSYEQYFGPGTRLTVT.

This clone was counted only a few times. This sequence joins TRBV30 and TRBJ1-1, with D perhaps matching TRBD1 (5 bases). The CDR3 sequence is 11 residues long. Per germline, CDR1 GTSNPN and CDR2 SVGIG (reference sequence). CDR3 in amino acids: CAGTVNTEAFF. DNA of the CDR3: TGTGCGGGGACCGTGAACACTGAAGCTTTCTTT.

The chain carries TRBV7-2 and TRBJ2-2; tentative D call: TRBD2 (6 bases). CDR1 SGHTA and CDR2 FQGNSA come from the germline V gene. The CDR3 loop spans 16 amino acids. V lost 3 bases to trimming and J lost 4 bases, with 15 bases between them. CDR3 protein: CASSFASAGPTGELFF. CDR3 in DNA: TGTGCCAGCAGCTTTGCCAGCGCGGGACCCACCGGGGAGCTGTTTTTT.

This clone was counted once. The chain couples TRBV7-2 to TRBJ2-1; TRBD2 agrees at 14 bases. The CDR3 spans 15 residues. Trimming took 6 bases from V and 6 from J; bases not matched to a gene: 4. CDR1 is SGHTA and CDR2 is FQGNSA in the germline V gene. CDR3 protein: CASREGTSGGNEQFF. The CDR3, as DNA: TGTGCCAGCAGAGAAGGGACTAGCGGGGGCAATGAGCAGTTCTTC.